This TCR beta chain is from a study of graft-versus-host responses after intestinal transplantation. Overall study context: Transplant recipients had multivisceral, liver-intestinal, or isolated intestinal grafts. Anti-thymocyte globulin was used for induction in all recipients, who then took tacrolimus and steroids for approximately 3 years. Overall study findings and caveats: GvH clones occurred in recipient marrow; some first appeared in ileum or blood. Across patients carrying graft-donor T cell macrochimerism, allografts held high graft-versus-host to host-versus-graft clonal ratios.

CDR1 and CDR2 from the germline V gene are SNHLY and FYNNEI. This CDR3 has 17 residues. V gave up 6 bases and J gave up 7 bases; unmatched junction bases: 16. Points on this clone: Its antigen is unidentified.

Sequencing was performed with immunoSEQ multiplex PCR; in TCRdb, only in-frame clones are kept and a portion is missing. The sample includes roughly 120,000 clones, approximately 92% of them seen just once. V is TRBV2 and J is TRBJ2-1, with 9 bases aligning to TRBD2. This receptor was obtained from a human donor who received an intestinal transplant. Sequencing used unstimulated CD8+ T cells sorted from spleen or lymph node cells, obtained before intestinal transplant. The CDR3 DNA is TGTGCCAGCAGCGGCCAGGGGGTAGCGGGAGAGAGAAATGAGCAGTTCTTC. This codes for CASSGQGVAGERNEQFF.